This is a list of T cell receptor beta chains from one sample in a study of T cell responses to AZD1222 COVID-19 vaccine. Profiled with immunoSEQ multiplex PCR; TCRdb holds only in-frame clones, not every one. The sample contains roughly 120,000 clones, 92% of which appear only once. The source material was peripheral blood, sampled 28 days after the second AZD1222 dose. The receptors originated from an adult who received the AZD1222 COVID-19 vaccine. CDR3s include the opening cysteine and the closing phenylalanine or tryptophan. The order of the fields is CDR3 DNA, CDR3 protein, V gene, clone size, J gene, D gene. A D gene is named only where the DNA matches it firmly. Rows may omit the clone size; those that give it use once, few, many or a size class.

CDR3 DNA: TGTGCCATCAGTGAGTCGGTTCTGTCGAACCTTGCCTACGAGCAGTACTTC; CDR3 protein: CAISESVLSNLAYEQYF; V gene: TRBV10-3; clone size: .; J gene: TRBJ2-7; D gene: .
CDR3 DNA: TGTGCCAGCAGCTCCCGGACACTTGACGGTGGCTACACCTTC; CDR3 protein: CASSSRTLDGGYTF; V gene: TRBV7-9; clone size: .; J gene: TRBJ1-2; D gene: .
CDR3 DNA: TGTGCCAGTAGTATAGTGGGATTAGCCATGAGGACTATGAACACTGAAGCTTTCTTT; CDR3 protein: CASSIVGLAMRTMNTEAFF; V gene: TRBV19; clone size: .; J gene: TRBJ1-1; D gene: .
CDR3 DNA: TGTGCCACCAGCAGAGACACCGGGACTACTTCGTGGGAGCAGTTCTTC; CDR3 protein: CATSRDTGTTSWEQFF; V gene: TRBV15; clone size: .; J gene: TRBJ2-1; D gene: TRBD2
CDR3 DNA: TGTGCCAGCAGTTACCAACTAGCGGGCTCCTACGAGCAGTACTTC; CDR3 protein: CASSYQLAGSYEQYF; V gene: TRBV6-5; clone size: few; J gene: TRBJ2-7; D gene: TRBD2
CDR3 DNA: TGTGCCACCGGACAGGGCTATCAGCCCCAGCATTTT; CDR3 protein: CATGQGYQPQHF; V gene: TRBV28; clone size: .; J gene: TRBJ1-5; D gene: TRBD1
CDR3 DNA: TGTGCCAGCTCACCAGGGCAGAAGACCTACGAGCAGTACTTC; CDR3 protein: CASSPGQKTYEQYF; V gene: TRBV18; clone size: .; J gene: TRBJ2-7; D gene: .
CDR3 DNA: TGCAGCGTTGAAGAGGGAAGGGGCTACTATGGCTACACCTTC; CDR3 protein: CSVEEGRGYYGYTF; V gene: TRBV29-1; clone size: .; J gene: TRBJ1-2; D gene: .
CDR3 DNA: TGCAGCGTTGAAGGGCGGACGGAACAAGAGACCCAGTACTTC; CDR3 protein: CSVEGRTEQETQYF; V gene: TRBV29-1; clone size: .; J gene: TRBJ2-5; D gene: .
CDR3 DNA: TGTGCCAGCAGTGACCGGGGGGCCCCCCCAGATACGCAGTATTTT; CDR3 protein: CASSDRGAPPDTQYF; V gene: TRBV6-4; clone size: .; J gene: TRBJ2-3; D gene: .
CDR3 DNA: TGTGCCACAAAGCGGACTAGCGGGAGGGCCGGGGAGCTGTTTTTT; CDR3 protein: CATKRTSGRAGELFF; V gene: TRBV7-2; clone size: .; J gene: TRBJ2-2; D gene: TRBD2
CDR3 DNA: TGTGCCAGCAGCTTAGCGCTAGGGGGCTACGAGCAGTACTTC; CDR3 protein: CASSLALGGYEQYF; V gene: TRBV7-9; clone size: once; J gene: TRBJ2-7; D gene: .
CDR3 DNA: TGTGCCAGCAGCCTGCTTGGGCCTTCCTACGAGCAGTACTTC; CDR3 protein: CASSLLGPSYEQYF; V gene: TRBV5-4; clone size: .; J gene: TRBJ2-7; D gene: .
CDR3 DNA: TGCGCCAGCAGCTTGTTAGGAGGGAGTGAGACAGATACGCAGTATTTT; CDR3 protein: CASSLLGGSETDTQYF; V gene: TRBV5-1; clone size: .; J gene: TRBJ2-3; D gene: .
CDR3 DNA: TGTGCCAGCAGAACTGACAGGACTTACTACGAGCAGTACTTC; CDR3 protein: CASRTDRTYYEQYF; V gene: TRBV27; clone size: .; J gene: TRBJ2-7; D gene: .
CDR3 DNA: TGTGCCAGCAGCTTAGATAGGTCGGACAATATGTACGAGCAGTACTTC; CDR3 protein: CASSLDRSDNMYEQYF; V gene: TRBV11-1; clone size: once; J gene: TRBJ2-7; D gene: .
CDR3 DNA: TGTGCCAGCTCACCACCGATGGGGGAGTTGACAGGCGCCATTGAAGCTTTCTTT; CDR3 protein: CASSPPMGELTGAIEAFF; V gene: TRBV18; clone size: few; J gene: TRBJ1-1; D gene: .
CDR3 DNA: TGTGCCAGCAGTGTGGGCCCCCGATCTTATTACAATGAGCAGTTCTTC; CDR3 protein: CASSVGPRSYYNEQFF; V gene: TRBV6-4; clone size: .; J gene: TRBJ2-1; D gene: .
CDR3 DNA: TGTGCCAGCAGCGCGGACAGCTACACTGAAGCTTTCTTT; CDR3 protein: CASSADSYTEAFF; V gene: TRBV7-6; clone size: .; J gene: TRBJ1-1; D gene: .
CDR3 DNA: TGTGCCAGCAGTTCCGGATTAATGGGCCCCTATAATTCACCCCTCCACTTT; CDR3 protein: CASSSGLMGPYNSPLHF; V gene: TRBV27; clone size: .; J gene: TRBJ1-6; D gene: .
CDR3 DNA: TGTGCCAGCAGTTTAGGACAGATCTCCTACGAGCAGTACTTC; CDR3 protein: CASSLGQISYEQYF; V gene: TRBV28; clone size: .; J gene: TRBJ2-7; D gene: .
CDR3 DNA: TGCGCCAGCAGCTTGGGACAGAAGAACACTGAAGCTTTCTTT; CDR3 protein: CASSLGQKNTEAFF; V gene: TRBV5-1; clone size: .; J gene: TRBJ1-1; D gene: .
CDR3 DNA: TGTGCCAGCAGCGCCGACAGAATTCCCTACGAGCAGTACTTC; CDR3 protein: CASSADRIPYEQYF; V gene: TRBV7-9; clone size: .; J gene: TRBJ2-7; D gene: .
CDR3 DNA: TGTGCCAGCAGAAGAGGGGCAGGTCAGCCCCAGCATTTT; CDR3 protein: CASRRGAGQPQHF; V gene: TRBV5-8; clone size: .; J gene: TRBJ1-5; D gene: .
CDR3 DNA: TGTGCCAGCAGCGTCCAGGCGAGGCATGTTGCAGATACGCAGTATTTT; CDR3 protein: CASSVQARHVADTQYF; V gene: TRBV9; clone size: .; J gene: TRBJ2-3; D gene: .
CDR3 DNA: TGTGCCAGCAGAACCGGGACAGGCCGATACAATGAGCAGTTCTTC; CDR3 protein: CASRTGTGRYNEQFF; V gene: TRBV28; clone size: few; J gene: TRBJ2-1; D gene: TRBD1
CDR3 DNA: TGTGCCAGCAGTTACACCCAGGGACGTGCGGGCTACACCTTC; CDR3 protein: CASSYTQGRAGYTF; V gene: TRBV6-5; clone size: once; J gene: TRBJ1-2; D gene: .
CDR3 DNA: TGCGCCAGCAGCTTCGACCCGGGGACCTACACTGAAGCTTTCTTT; CDR3 protein: CASSFDPGTYTEAFF; V gene: TRBV5-1; clone size: .; J gene: TRBJ1-1; D gene: .
CDR3 DNA: TGTGCCAGTAGTATGACAGGGGACCGCAATCAGCCCCAGCATTTT; CDR3 protein: CASSMTGDRNQPQHF; V gene: TRBV19; clone size: .; J gene: TRBJ1-5; D gene: TRBD1
CDR3 DNA: TGCGCCAGCAGCTTGGAACCTAGCGGGCGACAAGAGACCCAGTACTTC; CDR3 protein: CASSLEPSGRQETQYF; V gene: TRBV5-1; clone size: .; J gene: TRBJ2-5; D gene: TRBD2
CDR3 DNA: TGCGCCAGCAGCCCAGGGGGAGGTTACGAGCAGTACTTC; CDR3 protein: CASSPGGGYEQYF; V gene: TRBV10-2; clone size: .; J gene: TRBJ2-7; D gene: .
CDR3 DNA: TGTGCCAGCAGTCTTAGAGCCGGGGAGCTGTTTTTT; CDR3 protein: CASSLRAGELFF; V gene: TRBV27; clone size: .; J gene: TRBJ2-2; D gene: .
CDR3 DNA: TGCGCCAGCAGCCAAGACAACAGCTACGAGCAGTACTTC; CDR3 protein: CASSQDNSYEQYF; V gene: TRBV4-1; clone size: .; J gene: TRBJ2-7; D gene: .
CDR3 DNA: TGTGCCAGCAGCCAAGGGTTAGATACGCAGTATTTT; CDR3 protein: CASSQGLDTQYF; V gene: TRBV3-1/TRBV3-2; clone size: .; J gene: TRBJ2-3; D gene: .
CDR3 DNA: TGCGCCAGCAGCTTGGGGCCCTCGGGGGGCACCGGGGAGCTGTTTTTT; CDR3 protein: CASSLGPSGGTGELFF; V gene: TRBV5-1; clone size: .; J gene: TRBJ2-2; D gene: TRBD2
CDR3 DNA: TGTGCCAGCAGTGAAGCTTCTCCGACAGGGCAGAATGGCTACACCTTC; CDR3 protein: CASSEASPTGQNGYTF; V gene: TRBV6-1; clone size: .; J gene: TRBJ1-2; D gene: TRBD1
CDR3 DNA: TGTGCCAGCAGTTACTTATTAGCGGGAAGGGACGAGCAGTACTTC; CDR3 protein: CASSYLLAGRDEQYF; V gene: TRBV6-5; clone size: .; J gene: TRBJ2-7; D gene: TRBD2
CDR3 DNA: TGTGCCAGTAGCCGGATAGACTCTGGAAACACCATATATTTT; CDR3 protein: CASSRIDSGNTIYF; V gene: TRBV19; clone size: few; J gene: TRBJ1-3; D gene: .
CDR3 DNA: TGTGCCAGTAGTCGCGGGGAGTCCCGCTATGGCTACACCTTC; CDR3 protein: CASSRGESRYGYTF; V gene: TRBV19; clone size: .; J gene: TRBJ1-2; D gene: .
CDR3 DNA: TGTGCCAGCAGCTTAATCTCCCGGAGGGGTGAGCAGTTCTTC; CDR3 protein: CASSLISRRGEQFF; V gene: TRBV13; clone size: .; J gene: TRBJ2-1; D gene: .
CDR3 DNA: TGTGCCAGCAGAAGGACAGGGGTCAATGAGCAGTTCTTC; CDR3 protein: CASRRTGVNEQFF; V gene: TRBV7-9; clone size: .; J gene: TRBJ2-1; D gene: TRBD1
CDR3 DNA: TGTGCCAGCAGCTTATCCAGTGGGATGAACACTGAAGCTTTCTTT; CDR3 protein: CASSLSSGMNTEAFF; V gene: TRBV7-9; clone size: few; J gene: TRBJ1-1; D gene: .
CDR3 DNA: TGTGCCAGCAGCTTAGGTTGGCAGGGCACCGGGGAGCTGTTTTTT; CDR3 protein: CASSLGWQGTGELFF; V gene: TRBV5-6; clone size: .; J gene: TRBJ2-2; D gene: .
CDR3 DNA: TGTGCCAGCAGTGAAGGGGGGCAGCCCCAGCATTTT; CDR3 protein: CASSEGGQPQHF; V gene: TRBV2; clone size: .; J gene: TRBJ1-5; D gene: .
CDR3 DNA: TGTGCCAGCAGTTTCTTGAATACAGGGGGGGATTCACCCCTCCACTTT; CDR3 protein: CASSFLNTGGDSPLHF; V gene: TRBV6-5; clone size: .; J gene: TRBJ1-6; D gene: TRBD1
CDR3 DNA: TGTGCCAGCAGTCTGACCTGGGAGGGGGGCTTCGATGGCTACACCTTC; CDR3 protein: CASSLTWEGGFDGYTF; V gene: TRBV27; clone size: .; J gene: TRBJ1-2; D gene: .
CDR3 DNA: TGTGCCAGCTCACCACTTGCGGGGGCGAGCAATCAGCCCCAGCATTTT; CDR3 protein: CASSPLAGASNQPQHF; V gene: TRBV18; clone size: once; J gene: TRBJ1-5; D gene: .
CDR3 DNA: TGTGCCAGCAGCTGGCGCCAACAACCGTACGAGCAGTACTTC; CDR3 protein: CASSWRQQPYEQYF; V gene: TRBV5-8; clone size: .; J gene: TRBJ2-7; D gene: .
CDR3 DNA: TGTGCCAGCAGCTGGGGGAAGAGGGACAGCCTAAAGGCTGGCTACACCTTC; CDR3 protein: CASSWGKRDSLKAGYTF; V gene: TRBV5-4; clone size: .; J gene: TRBJ1-2; D gene: TRBD1
CDR3 DNA: TGCGCCAGCAGCCAAGCGGAGGCCTCGGCTCATGAGCAGTTCTTC; CDR3 protein: CASSQAEASAHEQFF; V gene: TRBV4-1; clone size: .; J gene: TRBJ2-1; D gene: .
CDR3 DNA: TGTGCCAGCAGTGAATTGGGGACTGAAGCTTTCTTT; CDR3 protein: CASSELGTEAFF; V gene: TRBV25-1; clone size: .; J gene: TRBJ1-1; D gene: .
CDR3 DNA: TGTGCCAGCTCACGCAAGGGTGCAACCGCGGGTTCACCCCTCCACTTT; CDR3 protein: CASSRKGATAGSPLHF; V gene: TRBV18; clone size: .; J gene: TRBJ1-6; D gene: .
CDR3 DNA: TGTGCCAGTAGTACGCAAGGTCGGCGAACGCCGAACACCGGGGAGCTGTTTTTT; CDR3 protein: CASSTQGRRTPNTGELFF; V gene: TRBV19; clone size: .; J gene: TRBJ2-2; D gene: .
CDR3 DNA: TGTGCCAGCAACCTAAGGACCGGGAACACTGAAGCTTTCTTT; CDR3 protein: CASNLRTGNTEAFF; V gene: TRBV28; clone size: .; J gene: TRBJ1-1; D gene: .
CDR3 DNA: TGTGCCAGCAGCCAAGGCCCAGGGTTCTATAATTCACCCCTCCACTTT; CDR3 protein: CASSQGPGFYNSPLHF; V gene: TRBV3-1/TRBV3-2; clone size: .; J gene: TRBJ1-6; D gene: .
CDR3 DNA: TGTGCCATCAGGGAACTCGGGACAGGGGATACTGAAGCTTTCTTT; CDR3 protein: CAIRELGTGDTEAFF; V gene: TRBV10-3; clone size: once; J gene: TRBJ1-1; D gene: TRBD1
CDR3 DNA: TGTGCCAGCAGTGACTCGGGCCAGGGTGGCTACACCTTC; CDR3 protein: CASSDSGQGGYTF; V gene: TRBV6-4; clone size: .; J gene: TRBJ1-2; D gene: .
CDR3 DNA: TGTGCCAGCAGCTACGAAATGAACACTGAAGCTTTCTTT; CDR3 protein: CASSYEMNTEAFF; V gene: TRBV7-9; clone size: .; J gene: TRBJ1-1; D gene: .
CDR3 DNA: TGTGCCAGCAGTTCTTTTGTCAGGGGCACTGAAGCTTTCTTT; CDR3 protein: CASSSFVRGTEAFF; V gene: TRBV6-5; clone size: once; J gene: TRBJ1-1; D gene: .